These 25 T cell receptor beta chains came from one sample sequenced in a study of T cells in Graves' hyperthyroidism and ophthalmopathy. TCR beta CDR3 region amplification was performed from RNA transcripts. An initial round of RT-PCR targeting the TCR CDR3 relied on the HTBI primer set. TCRdb ran MiXCR on the multiplex PCR reads and lists one entry per CDR3 protein. The sample has around 690,000 distinct CDR3 sequences, 17% seen once. Input material: blood. The receptor source for this set is a man in his fifties with Graves' hyperthyroidism.

The V and J genes are TRBV7-2 and TRBJ2-7, with 8 bases fitting TRBD1. The germline gives CDR1 SGHTA, CDR2 FQGNSA. This CDR3 has 15 residues. With 4 bases clipped from V and 4 bases from J, the junction kept 9 bases outside the gene matches. The CDR3 DNA reads TGTGCCAGCAGCTCTAGCCGGGACAGGCCGTACGAGCAGTACTTC. It encodes CASSSSRDRPYEQYF.

The gene calls are TRBV14 and TRBJ1-1; D possibly corresponds to TRBD1 (6 bases). CDR1 and CDR2 (germline): SGHDN, FVKESK. V was cut by 0 bases and J by 6 bases, with 14 bases left in between. This CDR3 is 15 amino acids long. The chain's CDR3 is CASSQDSGDGSEAFF. DNA for the CDR3: TGTGCCAGCAGCCAAGACTCAGGGGATGGTTCTGAAGCTTTCTTT. Drawing the rest from reference TRBV14 and TRBJ1-1, the complete variable domain is EAGVTQFPSHSVIEKGQTVTLRCDPISGHDNLYWYRRVMGKEIKFLLHFVKESKQDESGMPNNRFLAERTGGTYSTLKVQPAELEDSGVYFCASSQDSGDGSEAFFGQGTRLTVV.

This clonotype was recorded at least ten times. This CDR3 is CASTRYRGSYNEQFF. The CDR3 nucleotides are TGTGCCAGCACCCGGTACAGGGGCTCCTACAATGAGCAGTTCTTC. The gene calls are TRBV28 and TRBJ2-1, with 7 nucleotides matching TRBD1. CDR3 length equals 15 residues. The ends lost 7 bases at V and 0 bases at J; junction bases unmatched: 6. Germline CDR1 reads MDHEN; CDR2 reads SYDVKM. The full variable domain, rest sourced from reference TRBV28 and TRBJ2-1, is DVKVTQSSRYLVKRTGEKVFLECVQDMDHENMFWYRQDPGLGLRLIYFSYDVKMKEKGDIPEGYSVSREKKERFSLILESASTNQTSMYLCASTRYRGSYNEQFFGPGTRLTVL.

This clonotype was seen many times. Germline is not matched at one junction end, which may reflect a read error. The rearrangement uses TRBV7-2 and TRBJ1-2; TRBD1 is a possible D gene (5 bases). CDR1 is SGHTA and CDR2 is FQGNSA in the germline V gene. The CDR3 sequence is 11 residues long. CDR3 DNA sequence: TGTGCCAGCAGCGACAGCTTGCGAACATCCTTC. Protein sequence: CASSDSLRTSF.

The sample holds many counts of this clonotype. This chain joins TRBV28 and TRBJ2-2; D might be TRBD2 (5 bases). This CDR3 has 16 amino acids. V was pared by 6 bases and J by 3 bases, with 17 bases between. The germline gives CDR1 MDHEN, CDR2 SYDVKM. CDR3 protein: CASRSYREKDTGELFF. DNA of the CDR3: TGTGCCAGCAGGAGTTACCGGGAAAAAGACACCGGGGAGCTGTTTTTT.

This sequence joins TRBV19 and TRBJ2-7; 15 bases are a match to TRBD2. J gave up 6 bases and V 1 base, and 1 base lay outside the gene matches. This CDR3 is 15 amino acids long. Germline loops: CDR1 LNHDA, CDR2 SQIVND (reference sequence). The CDR3 spells CASSIVGLAGGEQYF. In DNA form, the CDR3 reads TGTGCCAGTAGTATAGTGGGACTAGCGGGAGGCGAGCAGTACTTC.

This clonotype has more than one count but fewer than ten. The V and J genes are TRBV10-1 and TRBJ2-1; D gene uncertain. The CDR3 is 13 residues long. The V end was cut by 2 bases, the J end by 9 bases, with 11 bases between. Germline CDR1 and CDR2: WNHNN and SYGVQD (reference sequence). CDR3 in amino acids: CASSEARIAEQFF. CDR3 nucleotide sequence: TGCGCCAGCAGTGAGGCGAGAATTGCTGAGCAGTTCTTC.

This clonotype showed up many times. This chain's CDR3 is CASGLVTGATYNEQFF. CDR3 DNA: TGTGCTAGTGGTTTGGTAACGGGAGCTACCTACAATGAGCAGTTCTTC. The gene calls are TRBV12-5 and TRBJ2-1, with D possibly TRBD2 on 6 matching bases. The V and J ends lost 0 bases and 2 bases respectively, with 11 bases between them. Germline lookup yields CDR1 LGHNT and CDR2 FRNRAP. CDR3 length: 16 residues.

This clonotype was found many times. The chain combines TRBV14 with TRBJ2-7; the match to TRBD1 covers 9 bases. J lost 4 bases, V lost 2 bases, and 3 bases had no gene match. The germline CDR1 and CDR2 sequences are SGHDN and FVKESK. The CDR3 has 14 residues. In nucleotides, the CDR3 is TGTGCCAGCAGCCAAAACAGGGGGCCATACGAGCAGTACTTC. This gives the protein CASSQNRGPYEQYF. The full variable domain, with the rest looked up from reference TRBV14 and TRBJ2-7, is EAGVTQFPSHSVIEKGQTVTLRCDPISGHDNLYWYRRVMGKEIKFLLHFVKESKQDESGMPNNRFLAERTGGTYSTLKVQPAELEDSGVYFCASSQNRGPYEQYFGPGTRLTVT.

This clonotype was recorded many times. A clone one base away is much larger, so this may be a read error. The V and J genes are TRBV10-3 and TRBJ2-2; D ambiguous. CDR3 length: 11 amino acids. CDR1 is ENHRY, CDR2 SYGVKD, per germline. V lost 6 bases and J 3 bases, leaving 2 bases between the germline ends. CDR3 bases: TGTGCCATCAGAGACACCGGGGAGCTGTTTTTT. Amino acid sequence: CAIRDTGELFF.

This clonotype was detected many times. This chain links TRBV7-8 with TRBJ2-3, with D uncertain. Per the germline V gene, CDR1 is SGHVS and CDR2 is FQNEAQ. Trimming left V 1 base short and J 0 bases short, with 5 bases between. The CDR3 spans 14 residues. The CDR3 DNA sequence: TGTGCCAGCAGCTTAGTTCTCAGCACAGATACGCAGTATTTT. This sequence encodes CASSLVLSTDTQYF.

This clonotype was seen a handful of times. The chain has TRBV9 and TRBJ2-1; a weak D match, TRBD2 (6 bases). Looked up from germline, CDR1 is SGDLS and CDR2 is YYNGEE. V was clipped by 3 bases and J by 4 bases, with 11 bases between them. The CDR3 has 14 amino acids. CDR3 loop: CASSGMGLYNEQFF. CDR3 DNA: TGTGCCAGCAGCGGGATGGGACTTTACAATGAGCAGTTCTTC.

This clonotype came up a few times. The chain uses TRBV15 and TRBJ2-7, with D tentatively TRBD1 (6 bases). Germline loops: CDR1 LNHNV, CDR2 YYDKDF (reference sequence). Trimming cost V 5 bases and J 3 bases, with 11 bases left between them. The CDR3 loop spans 13 amino acids. The CDR3: CATSGGRGYEQYF. The CDR3 coding sequence is TGTGCCACCAGCGGAGGCAGGGGCTACGAGCAGTACTTC.

This clonotype was detected ten times or more. This chain uses TRBV24-1 with TRBJ2-2; D gene unclear. Germline V lookup: CDR1 KGHDR, CDR2 SFDVKD. CDR3 size: 14 residues. Trimming pared 5 bases from V and 4 bases from J, leaving 10 bases between. The CDR3 DNA follows: TGTGCCACCAGTGTTCACAAAAGCACCGGGGAGCTGTTTTTT. Its translation: CATSVHKSTGELFF.

This clonotype was seen repeatedly, ten times or more. CDR3 loop: CASSIDLAGRHNEQFF. DNA for the CDR3: TGTGCCAGTAGTATAGATCTCGCGGGACGACACAATGAGCAGTTCTTC. The gene calls are TRBV19 and TRBJ2-1; maybe TRBD2 (6 bases). V was pared by 0 bases and J by 5 bases, with 14 bases between. Germline V gives CDR1 LNHDA, CDR2 SQIVND (reference sequence). CDR3 length: 16 amino acids.

This clonotype was counted ten times or more. The chain couples TRBV3-1 to TRBJ2-2; D unclear. CDR1 and CDR2 (germline): LGHDT, YNNKEL (reference sequence). V was trimmed by 0 bases and J by 5 bases, leaving 7 bases between them. There are 14 residues in the CDR3. The CDR3 DNA sequence: TGTGCCAGCAGCCAAGATCACGTAACCGGGGAGCTGTTTTTT. Its protein is CASSQDHVTGELFF.

The V call is TRBV9, the J call TRBJ2-1, with D perhaps TRBD2 (5 bases). Germline values: CDR1 SGDLS, CDR2 YYNGEE. The ends were cut back, 1 base at V and 0 bases at J, with 14 bases in the middle. CDR3 length: 17 amino acids. The CDR3: CASSVLGAAGSYNEQFF. The CDR3 DNA reads as TGTGCCAGCAGCGTACTCGGAGCGGCCGGCTCCTACAATGAGCAGTTCTTC.

This clonotype has at least ten counts. This sequence joins TRBV2 and TRBJ2-2, with TRBD1 matching over 9 bases. The CDR3 covers 15 residues. V dropped 6 bases and J dropped 6; count of bases not matched to a gene: 8. The germline gives CDR1 SNHLY, CDR2 FYNNEI. CDR3: CASSYRDRVSGELFF. CDR3 in DNA: TGTGCCAGCAGCTACCGGGACAGGGTGTCCGGGGAGCTGTTTTTT.

This clonotype has at least ten counts. The chain is built from TRBV27 and TRBJ2-5; possible D gene TRBD1, 5 bases. Trimming took 3 bases from V and 3 from J, leaving 8 bases between them. This CDR3 is 13 amino acids long. Germline V gene lookup returns CDR1 MNHEY and CDR2 SMNVEV (reference sequence). CDR3 region: CASSFGHEETQYF. Here the CDR3 DNA reads TGTGCCAGCAGTTTCGGACACGAAGAGACCCAGTACTTC.

This clonotype was detected many times. This chain joins TRBV11-1 and TRBJ1-1, with D hard to call. The CDR3 has 14 amino acids. Germline-derived CDR1 and CDR2 are SGHAT and FQDESV (reference sequence). V lost 2 bases and J lost 6, with 13 bases in between. Here the CDR3 DNA reads TGTGCCAGCAGCTTACTTTTCAGTTCGCCTGAAGCTTTCTTT. Amino acid sequence: CASSLLFSSPEAFF.

This clonotype appeared a few times. V and J are TRBV14 and TRBJ1-2; D is perhaps TRBD1 (5 bases). V was pared by 5 bases and J by 14 bases, with 21 bases between. The germline V gene has CDR1 SGHDN and CDR2 FVKESK. The CDR3 is made up of 13 amino acids. The chain's CDR3 is CASSFAGSKEGTF. CDR3 in DNA: TGTGCCAGCAGCTTCGCAGGGTCTAAGGAGGGGACCTTC.

The chain is built from TRBV20-1 and TRBJ2-3; D gene unclear. Germline-derived CDR1 and CDR2 are DFQATT and SNEGSKA (reference sequence). V was clipped by 5 bases and J by 2 bases, with 11 bases between them. This CDR3 has 13 amino acids. The CDR3 nucleotides read TGCAGTGCTCGCCGGCCCCCCACAGATACGCAGTATTTT. It yields the protein CSARRPPTDTQYF.

This clonotype was detected many times. The chain is built from TRBV10-2 and TRBJ1-6; tentative D call: TRBD1 (6 bases). CDR3 length: 13 residues. Trimming left V 7 bases short and J 9 bases short, with 13 bases between. CDR1 and CDR2 from the germline V gene are WSHSY and SAAADI. The CDR3 DNA is TGCGCCAGCACGGACCTAGGGGGTTCACCCCTCCACTTT. Its protein product is CASTDLGGSPLHF.

This clonotype was recorded a few times. This rearrangement joins TRBV3-1 to TRBJ1-3, with D unclear. Looked up from germline, CDR1 is LGHDT and CDR2 is YNNKEL (reference sequence). Between the trimmed V and J ends, which lost 1 base and 3 bases, there was a span of 1 base. The CDR3 covers 12 residues. CDR3 sequence reads: CASSQGGNTIYF. DNA of the CDR3: TGTGCCAGCAGCCAAGGTGGAAACACCATATATTTT.

V and J are TRBV6-2 or TRBV6-3 and TRBJ2-7, with D uncertain. Looked up from germline, CDR1 is MNHEY and CDR2 is SVGEGT. This CDR3 comprises 13 residues. The V end lost 7 bases, the J end lost 2 bases, and 12 bases lay between the germline ends. The CDR3 is CASISRSTYEQYF. In DNA form, the CDR3 reads TGTGCCAGCATTTCTAGATCCACCTACGAGCAGTACTTC.